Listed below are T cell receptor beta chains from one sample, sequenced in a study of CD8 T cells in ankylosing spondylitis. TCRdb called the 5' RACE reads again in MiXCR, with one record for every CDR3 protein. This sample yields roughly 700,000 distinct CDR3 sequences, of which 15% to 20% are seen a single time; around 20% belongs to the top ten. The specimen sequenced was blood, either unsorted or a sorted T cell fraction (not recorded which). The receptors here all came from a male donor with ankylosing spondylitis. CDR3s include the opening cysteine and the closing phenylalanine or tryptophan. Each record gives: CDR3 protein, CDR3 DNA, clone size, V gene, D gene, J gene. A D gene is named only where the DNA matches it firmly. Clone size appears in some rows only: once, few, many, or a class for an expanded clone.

CASSFWRDNNEQFF TGTGCCAGCAGTTTTTGGCGGGATAACAATGAGCAGTTCTTC few TRBV28 - TRBJ2-1
CASSPTTSGGQETQYF TGTGCCAGCAGCCCGACGACTAGCGGGGGGCAAGAGACCCAGTACTTC - TRBV4-2 TRBD2 TRBJ2-5
CSARELAGQGFYEQYF TGCAGTGCTAGAGAGTTGGCAGGACAGGGGTTCTACGAGCAGTACTTC - TRBV20-1 TRBD1 TRBJ2-7
CASSPSGRRVSNQPQHF TGTGCCAGCAGTCCCTCCGGTCGAAGGGTCAGCAATCAGCCCCAGCATTTT many TRBV12-3/TRBV12-4 - TRBJ1-5
CASRQGQGSYGYTF TGTGCCAGCAGACAAGGACAGGGTAGCTATGGCTACACCTTC few TRBV27 TRBD1 TRBJ1-2
CASSYDRENYGYTF TGTGCCAGCAGTTACGACAGGGAAAACTATGGCTACACCTTC few TRBV6-5 TRBD1 TRBJ1-2
CASSLLRGTNTEAFF TGCGCCAGCAGCTTACTCAGGGGAACGAACACTGAAGCTTTCTTT few TRBV5-1 - TRBJ1-1
CASSLTTSGGRSETQYF TGTGCCAGCAGCTTAACAACTAGCGGGGGCCGAAGTGAGACCCAGTACTTC - TRBV7-9 TRBD2 TRBJ2-5
CASSPRQLSSSYNSPLHF TGTGCCAGCAGCCCGCGACAGCTATCGAGCTCCTATAATTCACCCCTCCACTTT - TRBV7-8 - TRBJ1-6
CATSDSARGLPYEQYF TGTGCCACCAGTGATTCCGCACGGGGACTCCCTTACGAGCAGTACTTC few TRBV24-1 - TRBJ2-7
CSARDERGSFYEQYF TGCAGTGCTAGAGATGAGAGGGGTAGCTTCTACGAGCAGTACTTC - TRBV20-1 - TRBJ2-7
CASSQEVSLANEQFF TGCGCCAGCAGCCAAGAGGTTAGTTTGGCCAATGAGCAGTTCTTC few TRBV4-1 - TRBJ2-1
CAIRGTGGYEQYF TGTGCCATCAGAGGGACAGGGGGCTACGAGCAGTACTTC - TRBV10-3 TRBD1 TRBJ2-7
CASSQDSGRAGNTIYF TGCGCCAGCAGCCAAGATTCGGGGAGGGCTGGAAACACCATATATTTT - TRBV4-1 - TRBJ1-3
CASSFEGVEQFF TGTGCCAGCAGCTTCGAGGGCGTCGAGCAGTTCTTC few TRBV11-3 - TRBJ2-1
CASTRGTERGEAFF TGTGCCAGCACCAGAGGGACAGAAAGGGGTGAAGCTTTCTTT - TRBV6-2/TRBV6-3 TRBD1 TRBJ1-1
CAISTELNQPQHF TGTGCCATCTCGACAGAACTCAATCAGCCCCAGCATTTT - TRBV10-3 - TRBJ1-5
CASSRGSLVNTGELFF TGTGCCAGCTCACGTGGCTCTCTCGTGAACACCGGGGAGCTGTTTTTT - TRBV18 - TRBJ2-2
CASNRDSLNNEQFF TGTGCCAGCAACCGGGACAGCTTAAACAATGAGCAGTTCTTC few TRBV9 TRBD1 TRBJ2-1
CASKPRETRANYGYTF TGTGCCAGCAAACCCAGGGAGACCAGGGCTAACTATGGCTACACCTTC - TRBV7-9 - TRBJ1-2
CASSLDVAGGYDEQYF TGTGCCAGCAGCTTAGACGTAGCGGGAGGTTACGACGAGCAGTACTTC - TRBV7-8 TRBD2 TRBJ2-7
CASSQDRLAVQDTQYF TGTGCCAGCAGCCAAGATCGGCTAGCGGTGCAAGATACGCAGTATTTT - TRBV3-1 TRBD2 TRBJ2-3
CSVERVAYNEQFF TGCAGCGTTGAGCGGGTCGCCTACAATGAGCAGTTCTTC - TRBV29-1 - TRBJ2-1
CASSRDRGGRQYF TGTGCCAGCAGCCGGGACAGGGGTGGAAGGCAGTACTTC - TRBV4-2 TRBD1 TRBJ2-7
CASSFIAGWSMSSNQPQHF TGTGCCAGCAGTTTCATAGCAGGGTGGTCAATGAGTAGCAATCAGCCCCAGCATTTT - TRBV12-3/TRBV12-4 - TRBJ1-5